The 15 T cell receptor beta chains below come from one sample, sequenced in a study of CXCR3-negative and CXCR3-positive naive CD8 T cells. Findings and limits, study-wide: More hydrophobic TRB CDR3s occurred in CXCR3-positive than in CXCR3-negative naive cells.

Their recognized antigens are unknown. Via 5' RACE with UMI labels, TRB cDNA libraries were prepared. TCRdb reprocessed the 5' RACE reads and keeps a single row for each CDR3 protein, giving no DNA. The repertoire table contains tens of thousands of distinct CDR3 sequences. Sequencing used naive CXCR3+ CD8+ T cells from blood. Specified subset: CD45RO-CCR7+CD27+CD95- naive CD8+ T cells expressing CXCR3 (TNR3+). These receptors all come from a human donor in good health. Some clones in this sample may be carry-over from other donors' samples.

The V and J genes are TRBV20-1 and TRBJ1-1. Germline values: CDR1 DFQATT, CDR2 SNEGSKA (reference sequence). The CDR3 loop spans 13 amino acids. This chain's CDR3 is CSARGSSETEAFF.

The chain couples TRBV29-1 to TRBJ2-7; TCRdb designates TRBD1, a call that cannot be tested without DNA. Germline CDR1 is SQVTM and CDR2 is ANQGSEA. CDR3 length equals 12 residues. CDR3 residues: CSAEGQPYEQYF.

The rearrangement uses TRBV29-1 and TRBJ2-2; TCRdb lists TRBD1, though no DNA is available to test this call. CDR3 length: 12 amino acids. Germline V gene lookup returns CDR1 SQVTM and CDR2 ANQGSEA. The CDR3 reads CSVESGAGELFF.

The CDR3 protein is CSVPTGAGYGYTF. V is TRBV29-1 and J is TRBJ1-2; TCRdb proposes TRBD1, but this gene call is untestable without DNA. CDR3 length: 13 amino acids. CDR1 and CDR2 from the germline V gene are SQVTM and ANQGSEA.

The V gene is TRBV6-2 or TRBV6-3, the J gene TRBJ2-2; the D call of TRBD1 rests on TCRdb alone, since no DNA is present to check it. This CDR3 is 16 amino acids long. Germline CDR1 is MNHEY and CDR2 is SVGEGT. The CDR3 reads CASSYAGELNTGELFF.

The V and J genes are TRBV30 and TRBJ2-7. Germline V CDR1 and CDR2: GTSNPN, SVGIG (reference sequence). There are 13 residues in the CDR3. CDR3: CAWSVPRSYEQYF.

J is TRBJ2-5 and V is TRBV3-1; TCRdb designates TRBD2, a call that cannot be tested without DNA. This CDR3 region has 15 residues. CDR1 and CDR2 from the germline V gene are LGHDT and YNNKEL (reference sequence). The CDR3 protein is CASSQDVAEEETQYF.

The gene calls are TRBV27 and TRBJ2-1; lacking DNA, the TRBD2 call made by TCRdb goes unchecked. The CDR3 is made up of 17 amino acids. From germline, CDR1 is MNHEY and CDR2 SMNVEV (reference sequence). CDR3 protein: CASSPWTSGGSGNEQFF.

V is TRBV7-9 and J is TRBJ2-5; TCRdb's D call, TRBD1, is unchecked because there is no DNA. Germline CDR1 SEHNR, CDR2 FQNEAQ (reference sequence). The CDR3 extends over 18 amino acids. The CDR3 loop reads CASSPLAPDRLRWETQYF.

This chain links TRBV20-1 with TRBJ1-2; absent DNA, TCRdb's TRBD1 call cannot be checked. CDR1 is DFQATT and CDR2 is SNEGSKA in the germline V gene (reference sequence). The CDR3 has 14 residues. The CDR3 region is CGGERDKGNYGYTF.

V and J are TRBV3-1 and TRBJ2-5. The CDR3 sequence is 13 residues long. CDR1 LGHDT and CDR2 YNNKEL come from the germline V gene (reference sequence). The CDR3 spells CASSQDPEETQYF.

The chain employs TRBV10-3 and TRBJ2-7; with no DNA, the TCRdb D assignment of TRBD1 cannot be verified. CDR1 is ENHRY and CDR2 is SYGVKD in the germline V gene. CDR3 size: 14 residues. Here the CDR3 reads CAISGAASSYEQYF.

The V call is TRBV7-8, the J call TRBJ1-2. The germline V gene has CDR1 SGHVS and CDR2 FQNEAQ. This CDR3 is 12 amino acids long. The chain's CDR3 is CASSLDGVGYTF. The whole variable domain, filled in from reference TRBV7-8 and TRBJ1-2, reads GAGVSQSPRYKVAKRGQDVALRCDPISGHVSLFWYQQALGQGPEFLTYFQNEAQLDKSGLPSDRFFAERPEGSVSTLKIQRTQQEDSAVYLCASSLDGVGYTFGSGTRLTVV.

The chain couples TRBV2 to TRBJ2-2. The CDR3 length is 14 residues. The germline CDR1 and CDR2 sequences are SNHLY and FYNNEI. CDR3 sequence: CASSDGSATGELFF. The whole variable domain, filled in from reference TRBV2 and TRBJ2-2, reads EPEVTQTPSHQVTQMGQEVILRCVPISNHLYFYWYRQILGQKVEFLVSFYNNEISEKSEIFDDQFSVERPDGSNFTLKIRSTKLEDSAMYFCASSDGSATGELFFGEGSRLTVL.

The chain employs TRBV28 and TRBJ2-7; as DNA is missing, the TRBD2 call by TCRdb cannot be tested. The CDR3 contains 15 residues. Germline CDR1 MDHEN, CDR2 SYDVKM. The CDR3 region is CASSPRTSGAYEQYF.